The 23 T cell receptor beta chains below all came from one sample that was sequenced in a study of vaccination effects on CD4 cells after COVID-19. These receptors have no identified antigens. Assay used: immunoSEQ multiplex PCR; TCRdb lists only in-frame clones, some missing. The sample includes over 80,000 clones, around 77% of them seen just once. Antigen-specific CD4+ T cells were first expanded with viral peptide pools by the ViraFEST assay and only then sequenced. Culture proceeded for nine to ten days, and CD4+ T cells were then isolated. Each participant received a vaccine that was either BNT162b2 or mRNA-1273, given as two doses. Sequences were derived from CD4+ T cells from PBMCs cultured with HCoV-OC43 spike peptides, sampled after COVID-19 vaccination. Subset meaning: HCoV-OC43 spike overlapping peptide pool stimulation. The receptors stem from a human donor who received a COVID-19 vaccine.

The chain links TRBV3-1 (or the pseudogene TRBV3-2) to TRBJ2-3; D might be TRBD2 (5 bases). Germline-derived CDR1 and CDR2 are LGHDT and YNNKEL (reference sequence). The CDR3 consists of 16 residues. V lost 4 bases, J lost 2 bases, and 16 bases lay in between. The CDR3 sequence: CASSRRGAEHTDTQYF. As DNA, the CDR3 is TGTGCCAGCAGCCGACGTGGAGCGGAGCACACAGATACGCAGTATTTT.

This clone was counted between two and nine times. The gene calls are TRBV18 and TRBJ1-2; D perhaps matches TRBD1 (5 bases). Germline V gene lookup returns CDR1 KGHSH and CDR2 LQKENI. Trimming took off 2 bases at V and 4 bases at J, with 17 bases between the two ends. This CDR3 has 16 residues. The CDR3 bases are TGTGCCAGCTCACCAGGGCAATCAAGGGACCTCTATGGCTACACCTTC. It yields the protein CASSPGQSRDLYGYTF.

This chain connects TRBV18 to TRBJ1-2; D not resolved. The V end was cut by 6 bases, the J end by 8 bases, with 13 bases between. The CDR3 extends over 12 amino acids. Germline loops: CDR1 KGHSH, CDR2 LQKENI. The CDR3 region is CASSPPTVGYTF. CDR3 bases: TGTGCCAGCTCCCCCCCTACAGTAGGCTACACCTTC.

The rearrangement links TRBV21-1 to TRBJ1-1. TRBV21-1 is designated a pseudogene. The CDR3 runs to 15 residues. CDR3 nucleotide sequence: TGTGCCAGCAGCGACCTGGGTCCACCGGGCACTGAAGCTTTCTTT. Its protein product is CASSDLGPPGTEAFF.

This chain links TRBV25-1 with TRBJ1-1; tentative D call: TRBD1 (5 bases). Between the trimmed V and J ends, which lost 6 bases and 7 bases, there was a span of 15 bases. Germline V gives CDR1 MGHDK, CDR2 SYGVNS. The CDR3 runs 13 residues. CDR3 loop: CASSDGFRVEAFF. As DNA, the CDR3 is TGTGCCAGCAGCGACGGTTTCAGGGTTGAAGCTTTCTTT.

The V gene is TRBV28, the J gene TRBJ1-6; 7 positions match TRBD1. Trimming at V came to 5 bases and at J to 3 bases, leaving 4 bases not matched to a gene. Per the germline V gene, CDR1 is MDHEN and CDR2 is SYDVKM. CDR3 length: 15 amino acids. The CDR3 loop reads CASSRTGNYNSPLHF. The DNA for the CDR3 is TGTGCCAGCAGTCGGACAGGAAACTATAATTCACCCCTCCACTTT.

The CDR3 spells CASSPGQAGSHTF. CDR3 nucleotide sequence: TGTGCCAGCAGTCCAGGACAGGCTGGCTCTCACACCTTC. The chain couples TRBV6-1 to TRBJ1-2; TRBD1 agrees at 7 bases. The CDR3 totals 13 residues. Trimming cost V 5 bases and J 12 bases; bases outside gene matches: 12. Germline V gives CDR1 MNHNS, CDR2 SASEGT.

The V call is TRBV19, the J call TRBJ1-5; no definite D call. Germline V lookup: CDR1 LNHDA, CDR2 SQIVND (reference sequence). This CDR3 has 15 residues. The V and J ends lost 5 bases and 7 bases respectively, with 18 bases between them. DNA of the CDR3: TGTGCCAGTAGTCTCCCGATGGATAGGAAACAGCCCCAGCATTTT. It codes for CASSLPMDRKQPQHF.

This clone was observed a single time. This chain uses TRBV10-3 with TRBJ1-4; no definite D call. Germline V lookup: CDR1 ENHRY, CDR2 SYGVKD. The CDR3 runs to 13 residues. The V and J ends lost 9 bases and 3 bases respectively, with 11 bases between them. The CDR3 reads CAISRGSNEKLFF. In DNA form, the CDR3 reads TGTGCCATTTCACGTGGGTCTAATGAAAAACTGTTTTTT.

V is TRBV7-2 and J is TRBJ2-5; D is possibly TRBD2 (5 bases). Germline V lookup: CDR1 SGHTA, CDR2 FQGNSA. Trimming cost V 1 base and J 5 bases, with 11 bases left between them. This CDR3 has 14 amino acids. The CDR3 loop is CASSLGLAPETQYF. DNA of the CDR3: TGTGCCAGCAGCTTAGGTTTAGCGCCGGAGACCCAGTACTTC. The full variable domain, its missing parts supplied by reference TRBV7-2 and TRBJ2-5, is GAGVSQSPSNKVTEKGKDVELRCDPISGHTALYWYRQSLGQGLEFLIYFQGNSAPDKSGLPSDRFSAERTGGSVSTLTIQRTQQEDSAVYLCASSLGLAPETQYFGPGTRLLVL.

The rearrangement links TRBV9 to TRBJ1-1, with D unresolved. Germline values: CDR1 SGDLS, CDR2 YYNGEE. The CDR3 totals 15 residues. Trimming pared 0 bases from V and 5 bases from J, leaving 14 bases between. In nucleotides, the CDR3 is TGTGCCAGCAGCGTAGGGGCGGACCCGGGGACTGAAGCTTTCTTT. Translated: CASSVGADPGTEAFF.

This chain links TRBV12-3 or TRBV12-4 with TRBJ2-2; 8 bases line up with TRBD2. CDR3 length: 13 residues. Losses at the gene ends were 5 bases for V and 7 bases for J; bases not matched to a gene: 3. In DNA form, the CDR3 reads TGTGCCAGCAGTCGGGGGGGCGACGGGGAGCTGTTTTTT. It codes for CASSRGGDGELFF.

Ten or more counts support this clone. Written as DNA, the CDR3 is TGTGCCAGTAGTATCGCCCCCCCCGAGACCCAGTACTTC. Translation gives CASSIAPPETQYF. The rearrangement joins TRBV19 to TRBJ2-5; D is unresolved. The CDR3 extends over 13 amino acids. Trimming removed 3 bases from V and 5 bases from J, with 10 bases in between. Germline V gene sequence: CDR1 LNHDA, CDR2 SQIVND (reference sequence). The full variable domain, in which reference TRBV19 and TRBJ2-5 provide the parts outside the CDR3, is DGGITQSPKYLFRKEGQNVTLSCEQNLNHDAMYWYRQDPGQGLRLIYYSQIVNDFQKGDIAEGYSVSREKKESFPLTVTSAQKNPTAFYLCASSIAPPETQYFGPGTRLLVL.

In this sample, this clone turned up a few times. This chain connects TRBV6-6 to TRBJ1-1, with 9 bases identical to TRBD1. CDR1 and CDR2 from the germline V gene are MNHNY and SVGAGI (reference sequence). V trimming: 10 bases; J trimming: 6 bases; junction bases outside the gene matches: 9. CDR3 length: 13 residues. This CDR3 reads CAIRDREVAEAFF. Here the CDR3 DNA reads TGTGCCATCCGGGACAGGGAAGTCGCTGAAGCTTTCTTT.

This clone was seen only once. The CDR3 reads CASSEEPGGVETQYF. CDR3 nucleotide sequence: TGTGCCAGCAGTGAAGAGCCAGGGGGTGTTGAGACCCAGTACTTC. This rearrangement joins TRBV2 to TRBJ2-5; 7 nucleotides align to TRBD1. Germline lookup yields CDR1 SNHLY and CDR2 FYNNEI. The CDR3 covers 15 residues. Losses at the gene ends were 1 base for V and 5 bases for J; bases not matched to a gene: 7.

V is TRBV15 and J is TRBJ1-5, with D uncertain. The V gene's germline CDR1 is LNHNV and CDR2 YYDKDF (reference sequence). This CDR3 comprises 14 residues. The V gene lost 0 bases and the J gene lost 7 bases, with 10 bases spanning the gap. CDR3 region: CATSRDQVRQPQHF. The CDR3 nucleotides read TGTGCCACCAGCAGAGATCAAGTTAGGCAGCCCCAGCATTTT.

The gene calls are TRBV24-1 and TRBJ2-5; 9 bases are a match to TRBD1. The CDR3 is made up of 15 amino acids. Germline assignment: CDR1 KGHDR and CDR2 SFDVKD. After removal of 3 bases from V and 0 bases from J, the junction contained 1 base not matched to a gene. Written as DNA, the CDR3 is TGTGCCACCAGTGATGACAGGGGGTACCAAGAGACCCAGTACTTC. Protein sequence: CATSDDRGYQETQYF.

The genes are TRBV21-1 and TRBJ1-6. TRBV21-1 is recorded as a pseudogene. CDR3 size: 14 residues. CDR3 in DNA: TGTGCCAGCAGCAATAAGTCCGTCTTTTCACCCCTCCACTTT. It encodes CASSNKSVFSPLHF.

V is TRBV6-6 and J is TRBJ2-3; 8 nucleotides line up with TRBD1. The ends lost 6 bases at V and 6 bases at J; junction bases unmatched: 8. The CDR3 length is 14 residues. Per germline, CDR1 MNHNY and CDR2 SVGAGI (reference sequence). CDR3 nucleotides: TGTGCCAGCAGAAAGAGCCAGGGGGCGGATACGCAGTATTTT. It translates to CASRKSQGADTQYF.

This clone was seen only a few times. V gene TRBV6-5 combines with J gene TRBJ2-7, with D unclear. Germline V gene lookup returns CDR1 MNHEY and CDR2 SVGAGI. This CDR3 is built from 14 residues. Trimming shortened V by 6 bases and J by 2 bases, and 14 bases separated the two germline ends. In DNA, the CDR3 is TGTGCCAGCAGCAATCTCGACCGTCCCTACGAGCAGTACGTC. Protein: CASSNLDRPYEQYV.

This rearrangement joins TRBV5-4 to TRBJ1-1; D is uncertain. The CDR3 totals 14 residues. V shed 2 bases and J shed 7 bases, with 15 bases lying between them. Germline V gives CDR1 SGHNT, CDR2 YYREEE (reference sequence). CDR3 bases: TGTGCCAGCAGCTTCCAAGACGGGTCTAATGAAGCTTTCTTT. As protein: CASSFQDGSNEAFF.

Here the CDR3 reads CASSPHSGGETQYF. The CDR3 nucleotides read TGTGCCAGCAGCCCTCATTCCGGGGGAGAGACCCAGTACTTC. The chain is built from TRBV11-3 and TRBJ2-5; tentative D call: TRBD2 (6 bases). Trimming shortened V by 5 bases and J by 4 bases, and 14 bases separated the two germline ends. The CDR3 runs 14 residues. Germline lookup yields CDR1 SGHNT and CDR2 YENEEA. Full variable domain (missing parts from reference TRBV11-3 and TRBJ2-5): EAGVVQSPRYKIIEKKQPVAFWCNPISGHNTLYWYLQNLGQGPELLIRYENEEAVDDSQLPKDRFSAERLKGVDSTLKIQPAELGDSAVYLCASSPHSGGETQYFGPGTRLLVL.

V usage is TRBV12-5 and J usage is TRBJ2-3; TRBD2 matches 9 bases. Trimming at V came to 6 bases and at J to 4 bases, leaving 8 bases not matched to a gene. Per germline, CDR1 LGHNT and CDR2 FRNRAP. CDR3 length equals 15 residues. The CDR3 DNA reads as TGTGCTAGTGGCCCGGGACAGCGGGGGGCAGATACGCAGTATTTT. This translates into CASGPGQRGADTQYF.